These 27 T cell receptor beta chains came from one sample sequenced in a study of blood T cells in healthy people across ages. Then a second PCR, running roughly 7 to 12 cycles, was carried out with a sample-barcoded 5' primer and a J-beta primer mix. TCRdb called the 5' RACE reads again in MiXCR, with one record for every CDR3 protein. The table has 800,000 to 950,000 distinct CDR3 sequences, 25% to 35% seen once; the top ten hold roughly a tenth. These data were likewise used in another study, on T cells of mothers and their children.

The sequencing input was blood. These receptors were obtained from a woman between 35 and 50 years old in good health.

This clonotype has at least ten counts. The chain is built from TRBV4-3 and TRBJ2-5, with 7 bases identical to TRBD2. Unmatched junction bases numbered 12, after V lost 3 bases and J lost 5 bases. This CDR3 has 16 amino acids. Looked up from germline, CDR1 is LGHNA and CDR2 is YSLEER. Written as DNA, the CDR3 is TGCGCCAGCAGCCAGATAGCGGGTTCCGGGGGGGAGACCCAGTACTTC. Its protein product is CASSQIAGSGGETQYF.

This clonotype was seen once. One end of the junction does not line up with germline, which may come from a read error. The CDR3 reads CASSAPRGTGVKTQYF. CDR3 nucleotides: TGTGCTAGCAGCGCCCCGAGGGGGACAGGGGTCAAGACCCAGTACTTC. The chain links TRBV9 to TRBJ2-5; 10 nucleotides line up with TRBD1. Germline V CDR1 and CDR2: SGDLS, YYNGEE. The CDR3 is made up of 16 amino acids.

This chain links TRBV5-1 with TRBJ2-3; D is perhaps TRBD2 (6 bases). Germline-derived CDR1 and CDR2 are SGHRS and YFSETQ. V dropped 3 bases and J dropped 2 bases, with 16 bases sitting between them. The length of the CDR3 is 16 residues. The CDR3 region is CASSSGLSAHTDTQYF. The CDR3 DNA follows: TGCGCCAGCAGCTCGGGACTCAGCGCACACACAGATACGCAGTATTTT. Filled out from reference TRBV5-1 and TRBJ2-3, the complete variable domain reads KAGVTQTPRYLIKTRGQQVTLSCSPISGHRSVSWYQQTPGQGLQFLFEYFSETQRNKGNFPGRFSGRQFSNSRSEMNVSTLELGDSALYLCASSSGLSAHTDTQYFGPGTRLTVL.

With regard to this clonotype: A read error may be the cause here, since a much bigger clone is one base away. The chain employs TRBV20-1 and TRBJ1-6, with TRBD1 matching over 8 bases. J gave up 7 bases and V 1 base, and 12 bases lay outside the gene matches. Looked up from germline, CDR1 is DFQATT and CDR2 is SNEGSKA (reference sequence). CDR3 length: 17 amino acids. CDR3 bases: TGCAGTGCTAGAGCTCCCAGGGGGCAAGCGACAAATTCACCCCTCCACTTT. Translating gives CSARAPRGQATNSPLHF.

This clonotype was recorded a few times. The chain recombines TRBV29-1 with TRBJ2-1, with 10 bases identical to TRBD1. CDR3 length: 14 residues. Germline CDR1 SQVTM, CDR2 ANQGSEA. The ends lost 4 bases at V and 4 bases at J; junction bases unmatched: 4. CDR3 bases: TGCAGCGTTGCACCGGGACAGGGGTACAATGAGCAGTTCTTC. Its translation: CSVAPGQGYNEQFF.

The chain employs TRBV27 and TRBJ2-5; weak D call: TRBD2 (5 bases). This CDR3 region has 14 residues. Trimming pared 10 bases from V and 7 bases from J, leaving 22 bases between. CDR1 is MNHEY, CDR2 SMNVEV, per germline (reference sequence). CDR3 sequence reads: CANRREGGLRTQYF. Written as DNA, the CDR3 is TGTGCCAACAGAAGAGAGGGCGGGCTCAGGACCCAGTACTTC.

The CDR3 here is CSARVVYEQYF. The CDR3 DNA reads TGCAGTGCTAGAGTAGTCTACGAGCAGTACTTC. V and J are TRBV20-1 and TRBJ2-7; the D is unclear. Germline V gene data show CDR1 as DFQATT and CDR2 as SNEGSKA (reference sequence). Trimming left V 1 base short and J 3 bases short, with 4 bases between. This CDR3 spans 11 amino acids.

This sequence joins TRBV4-2 and TRBJ1-4; tentative D call: TRBD1 (5 bases). Germline CDR1 is LGHNA and CDR2 is YNFKEQ. CDR3 size: 16 residues. Trimming pared 2 bases from V and 0 bases from J, leaving 10 bases between. CDR3 sequence reads: CASSQSRQSTNEKLFF. CDR3 bases: TGTGCCAGCAGCCAATCAAGACAGTCAACTAATGAAAAACTGTTTTTT.

The V and J genes are TRBV19 and TRBJ2-7; 8 bases map to TRBD1. CDR3 length equals 15 residues. Germline V gene lookup returns CDR1 LNHDA and CDR2 SQIVND (reference sequence). The J segment lost 0 bases and the V segment lost 5 bases, leaving 6 bases of the junction unmatched. The CDR3 here is CASSAITGGSYEQYF. CDR3 sequence (DNA): TGTGCCAGTAGTGCGATTACAGGGGGCTCCTACGAGCAGTACTTC. Full variable domain (rest looked up from reference TRBV19 and TRBJ2-7): DGGITQSPKYLFRKEGQNVTLSCEQNLNHDAMYWYRQDPGQGLRLIYYSQIVNDFQKGDIAEGYSVSREKKESFPLTVTSAQKNPTAFYLCASSAITGGSYEQYFGPGTRLTVT.

This chain links TRBV3-1 with TRBJ2-5, with 9 bases matching TRBD2. The CDR3 totals 15 residues. Germline V gives CDR1 LGHDT, CDR2 YNNKEL (reference sequence). The V segment lost 0 bases and the J segment 11 bases; nucleotides outside the gene matches: 10. CDR3 loop: CASSQEAGGYNEQYF. The CDR3 coding sequence is TGTGCCAGCAGCCAAGAGGCGGGGGGGTACAATGAGCAGTACTTC.

The J gene is TRBJ2-1, the V gene TRBV5-1; tentatively, D is TRBD1 (6 bases). The germline gives CDR1 SGHRS, CDR2 YFSETQ. V gave up 4 bases and J gave up 5 bases, with 13 bases separating them. The CDR3 loop spans 14 amino acids. The CDR3 region is CASSRNRQDNEQFF. The CDR3 DNA sequence: TGCGCCAGCAGCCGAAACCGACAGGACAATGAGCAGTTCTTC.

This clonotype came up a few times. The chain carries TRBV9 and TRBJ1-3; 12 bases fit TRBD1. The V and J ends lost 4 bases and 4 bases, in that order; junction bases with no gene match: 6. The germline gives CDR1 SGDLS, CDR2 YYNGEE. The CDR3 loop spans 16 amino acids. The CDR3 DNA is TGTGCCAGCAGCTTAATCGGGACAGGGGGCGGAAACACCATATATTTT. Protein product: CASSLIGTGGGNTIYF.

The table lists this clonotype with many counts. The chain recombines TRBV7-8 with TRBJ2-7; 7 nucleotides match TRBD1. The CDR3 spans 17 residues. The V segment lost 1 base and the J segment 5 bases; nucleotides outside the gene matches: 14. Per the germline V gene, CDR1 is SGHVS and CDR2 is FQNEAQ. The CDR3 nucleotides read TGTGCCAGCAGCTTAGGCGCTTTCAGGGGGACGGCGCACGAGCAGTACTTC. This codes for CASSLGAFRGTAHEQYF.

This clonotype has only a few counts. V is TRBV12-3 or TRBV12-4 and J is TRBJ1-2; possible D gene TRBD1, 5 bases. The CDR3 spans 15 residues. V lost 3 bases and J lost 4, with 15 bases in between. The CDR3 sequence is CASSLGQSLPYGYTF. CDR3 nucleotide sequence: TGTGCCAGCAGTTTGGGGCAGAGTCTACCCTATGGCTACACCTTC.

V usage is TRBV12-3 or TRBV12-4 and J usage is TRBJ2-5; 8 bases are a match to TRBD1. The J call may be mistaken, given a closer DNA end match to TRBJ2-7. The CDR3 consists of 14 residues. The CDR3 DNA sequence: TGTGCCAGCCAAGGGCGGACAGGGAGCCACGAGCAGTACTTC. Translation gives CASQGRTGSHEQYF.

In this sample, this clonotype turned up many times. This sequence joins TRBV7-2 and TRBJ2-7; 7 bases are shared with TRBD1. V shed 5 bases, J shed 6 bases, and the junction held 10 bases outside the gene matches. The CDR3 contains 14 residues. In germline, CDR1 is SGHTA, CDR2 FQGNSA. Here the CDR3 DNA reads TGTGCCAGCAGCAAGGGGGCCGGTTTAAGCGAGCAGTACTTC. It is translated as CASSKGAGLSEQYF.

Comments on this clonotype: This may come from a read error, since a much larger clone is one base off. The chain couples TRBV7-9 to TRBJ2-5; TRBD1 matches at 12 bases. V shed 3 bases, J shed 2 bases, and the junction held 4 bases outside the gene matches. This CDR3 region has 16 residues. In germline, CDR1 is SEHNR, CDR2 FQNEAQ (reference sequence). CDR3 coding DNA: TGTGCCAGCAGCTTCGGGGACAGGGGGCGTCAAGAGACCCAGTACTTC. It encodes CASSFGDRGRQETQYF.

The CDR3 spells CASSQGRQGTATNEKLFF. DNA for the CDR3: TGCGCCAGCAGCCAAGGAAGACAGGGGACTGCAACTAATGAAAAACTGTTTTTT. The rearrangement links TRBV4-1 to TRBJ1-4, with TRBD1 identical over 8 bases. Germline loops: CDR1 MGHRA, CDR2 YSYEKL. V gave up 1 base and J gave up 0 bases; unmatched junction bases: 7. This CDR3 has 18 residues.

The rearrangement uses TRBV3-1 and TRBJ2-3, with 7 bases aligning to TRBD2. This CDR3 contains 17 residues. V was clipped by 1 base and J by 4 bases; unmatched bases: 11. Germline CDR1 LGHDT, CDR2 YNNKEL (reference sequence). The CDR3 nucleotides are TGTGCCAGCAGCCAAGCCCGAGGGGCGGGAGCCCCAGATACGCAGTATTTT. This codes for CASSQARGAGAPDTQYF.

This clonotype was picked up a small number of times. The chain joins TRBV5-4 to TRBJ1-2, with a weak D call TRBD1 (6 bases). V gave up 6 bases and J gave up 1 base, with 13 bases separating them. Germline V lookup: CDR1 SGHNT, CDR2 YYREEE (reference sequence). CDR3 length: 14 residues. The chain's CDR3 is CASTAGASNYGYTF. CDR3 bases: TGTGCCAGCACTGCAGGGGCGAGTAACTATGGCTACACCTTC. Combining the CDR3 with reference TRBV5-4 and TRBJ1-2 gives the whole variable domain ETGVTQSPTHLIKTRGQQVTLRCSSQSGHNTVSWYQQALGQGPQFIFQYYREEENGRGNFPPRFSGLQFPNYSSELNVNALELDDSALYLCASTAGASNYGYTFGSGTRLTVV.

Of note for this clonotype: A junction boundary mismatches the germline segment, possibly from a read error. This sequence joins TRBV18 and TRBJ2-3, with TRBD1 as a possible D gene (5 bases). Germline values: CDR1 KGHSH, CDR2 LQKENI. The CDR3 sequence is 13 residues long. CDR3 sequence (DNA): TGTGCCAGCTCACCACAGGGTACAGGTACGCAGTATTTT. Translated, it gives CASSPQGTGTQYF.

This clonotype has at least ten counts. V is TRBV4-3 and J is TRBJ1-2; possible D gene TRBD1, 6 bases. This CDR3 contains 16 residues. CDR1 and CDR2 (germline): LGHNA, YSLEER. Trimming left V 4 bases short and J 1 base short, with 16 bases between. The CDR3 loop reads CASSPGRGLSNYGYTF. The CDR3 DNA reads TGCGCCAGCAGCCCCGGGCGGGGGCTGAGTAACTATGGCTACACCTTC.

This clonotype was counted between two and nine times. V gene TRBV6-2 or TRBV6-3 combines with J gene TRBJ1-2; D gene ambiguous. From germline, CDR1 is MNHEY and CDR2 SVGEGT. V shed 7 bases and J shed 6 bases, with 18 bases lying between them. The CDR3 spans 14 residues. CDR3 in amino acids: CASIARREADGYTF. CDR3 nucleotides: TGTGCCAGCATCGCTCGGAGGGAGGCGGATGGCTACACCTTC.

This clonotype was seen repeatedly, ten times or more. This rearrangement joins TRBV29-1 to TRBJ2-7; TRBD1 matches at 7 bases. V shed 1 base and J 3 bases; nucleotides not matched to a gene: 9. The CDR3 has 15 amino acids. Germline values: CDR1 SQVTM, CDR2 ANQGSEA. The CDR3 DNA follows: TGCAGCGTTGAAGGTATGGGGACAGACTTCTACGAGCAGTACTTC. Its protein product is CSVEGMGTDFYEQYF.

This clonotype has only a few counts. This chain uses TRBV20-1 with TRBJ2-1; 14 bases line up with TRBD2. CDR1 DFQATT and CDR2 SNEGSKA come from the germline V gene (reference sequence). The V and J ends lost 0 bases and 13 bases, in that order; junction bases with no gene match: 14. This CDR3 has 17 amino acids. The CDR3 reads CSAREATSGGDPETQFF. The CDR3, as DNA: TGCAGTGCTAGAGAAGCGACTAGCGGGGGGGATCCAGAGACCCAGTTCTTC.

The chain uses TRBV6-1 and TRBJ2-3; 10 bases agree with TRBD2. The CDR3 is 16 amino acids. Per germline, CDR1 MNHNS and CDR2 SASEGT. V dropped 0 bases and J dropped 5; count of bases not matched to a gene: 5. The DNA for the CDR3 is TGTGCCAGCAGTGAAGCAGCGGGGGGGAGAATAGATACGCAGTATTTT. This encodes CASSEAAGGRIDTQYF.

This clonotype was seen a single time. The V gene is TRBV28, the J gene TRBJ2-7, with a weak D call TRBD1 (6 bases). The V and J ends lost 4 bases and 3 bases respectively, with 10 bases between them. This CDR3 has 13 residues. Germline lookup yields CDR1 MDHEN and CDR2 SYDVKM. The CDR3 loop is CASSSRDIYEQYF. In DNA form, the CDR3 reads TGTGCCAGCAGTTCCCGGGACATCTACGAGCAGTACTTC.